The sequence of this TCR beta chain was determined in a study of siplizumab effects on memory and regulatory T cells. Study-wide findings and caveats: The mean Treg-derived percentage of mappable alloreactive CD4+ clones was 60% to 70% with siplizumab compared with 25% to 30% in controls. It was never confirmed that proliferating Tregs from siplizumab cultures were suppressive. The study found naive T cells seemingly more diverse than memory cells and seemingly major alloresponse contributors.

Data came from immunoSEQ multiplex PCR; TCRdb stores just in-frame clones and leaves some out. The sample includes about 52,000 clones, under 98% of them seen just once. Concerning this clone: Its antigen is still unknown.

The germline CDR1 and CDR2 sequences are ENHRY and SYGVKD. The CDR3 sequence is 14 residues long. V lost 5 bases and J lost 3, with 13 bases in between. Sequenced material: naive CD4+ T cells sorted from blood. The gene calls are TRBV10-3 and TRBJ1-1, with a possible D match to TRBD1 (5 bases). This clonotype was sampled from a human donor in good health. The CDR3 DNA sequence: TGTGCCATCAGTAGTAGCAGAGGGGACACTGAAGCTTTCTTT. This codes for CAISSSRGDTEAFF.